This entry is about one T cell receptor beta chain. Some clones are missing from TCRdb's copy, which holds only in-frame ones; the method was immunoSEQ multiplex PCR. The table lists more than 90,000 clones, 70% to 90% of them singletons. This sample was included in a study of radiotherapy plus CTLA-4 blockade in lung cancer. The CDR3 loop spans 12 amino acids. Germline-derived CDR1 and CDR2 are SQVTM and ANQGSEA. The V gene end was trimmed by 7 bases and the J gene end by 5 bases; junction bases not matched to a gene: 4. The chain is built from TRBV29-1 and TRBJ1-5; TRBD1 agrees at 8 bases. This sample comprised peripheral blood, obtained from a patient treated with radiotherapy plus ipilimumab. The clonotype comes from a human donor with non-small cell lung cancer that progressed on radiotherapy plus ipilimumab. The chain's CDR3 is CSASTGDQPQHF. CDR3 coding DNA: TGCAGCGCATCGACAGGGGATCAGCCCCAGCATTTT.